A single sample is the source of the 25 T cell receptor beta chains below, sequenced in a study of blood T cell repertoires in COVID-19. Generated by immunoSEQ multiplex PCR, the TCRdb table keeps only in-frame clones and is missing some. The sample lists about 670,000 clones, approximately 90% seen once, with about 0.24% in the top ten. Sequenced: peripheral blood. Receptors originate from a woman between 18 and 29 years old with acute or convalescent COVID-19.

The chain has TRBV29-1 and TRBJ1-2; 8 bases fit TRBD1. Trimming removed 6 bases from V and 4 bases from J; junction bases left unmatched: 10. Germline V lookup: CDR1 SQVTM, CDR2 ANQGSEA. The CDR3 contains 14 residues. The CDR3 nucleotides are TGCAGCGTGGACAGGGAGCCAGTAAGCTATGGCTACACCTTC. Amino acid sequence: CSVDREPVSYGYTF. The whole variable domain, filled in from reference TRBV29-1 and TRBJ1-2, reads SAVISQKPSRDICQRGTSLTIQCQVDSQVTMMFWYRQQPGQSLTLIATANQGSEATYESGFVIDKFPISRPNLTFSTLTVSNMSPEDSSIYLCSVDREPVSYGYTFGSGTRLTVV.

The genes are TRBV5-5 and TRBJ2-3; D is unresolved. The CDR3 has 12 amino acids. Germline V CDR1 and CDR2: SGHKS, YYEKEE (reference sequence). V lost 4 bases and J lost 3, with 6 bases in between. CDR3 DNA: TGTGCCAGCAGCCTGACAACAGATACGCAGTATTTT. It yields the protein CASSLTTDTQYF.

CDR3 region: CASSEGETQYF. CDR3 in DNA: TGTGCCAGCAGCGAGGGGGAGACCCAGTACTTC. The chain uses TRBV9 and TRBJ2-5; possibly TRBD1 for D (5 bases). The V gene lost 3 bases and the J gene lost 5 bases, with 5 bases spanning the gap. The CDR3 is made up of 11 amino acids. Germline loops: CDR1 SGDLS, CDR2 YYNGEE.

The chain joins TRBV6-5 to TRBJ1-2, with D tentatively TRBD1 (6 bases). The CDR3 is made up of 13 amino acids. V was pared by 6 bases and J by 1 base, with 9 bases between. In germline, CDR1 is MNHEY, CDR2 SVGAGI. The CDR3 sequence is CASRSDSNYGYTF. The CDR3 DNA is TGTGCCAGCAGGTCGGACAGTAACTATGGCTACACCTTC.

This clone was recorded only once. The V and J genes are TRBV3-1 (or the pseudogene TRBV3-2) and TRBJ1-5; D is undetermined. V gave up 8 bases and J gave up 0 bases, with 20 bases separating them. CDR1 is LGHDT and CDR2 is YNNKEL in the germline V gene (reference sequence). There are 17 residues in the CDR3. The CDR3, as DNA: TGTGCCAGCTTCCAGACGGAGCCTTCGTATAGCAATCAGCCCCAGCATTTT. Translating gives CASFQTEPSYSNQPQHF.

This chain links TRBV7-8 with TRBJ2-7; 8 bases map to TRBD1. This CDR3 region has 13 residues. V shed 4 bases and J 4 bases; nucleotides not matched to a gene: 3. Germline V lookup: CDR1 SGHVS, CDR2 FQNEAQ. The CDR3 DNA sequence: TGTGCCAGCAGCTATAGGACAGGGTACGAGCAGTACTTC. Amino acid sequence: CASSYRTGYEQYF.

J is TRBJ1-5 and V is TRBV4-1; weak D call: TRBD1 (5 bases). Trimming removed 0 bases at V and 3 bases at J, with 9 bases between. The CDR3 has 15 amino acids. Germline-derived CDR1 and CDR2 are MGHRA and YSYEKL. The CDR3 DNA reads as TGCGCCAGCAGCCAAGATTTAGGGGACAATCAGCCCCAGCATTTT. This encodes CASSQDLGDNQPQHF.

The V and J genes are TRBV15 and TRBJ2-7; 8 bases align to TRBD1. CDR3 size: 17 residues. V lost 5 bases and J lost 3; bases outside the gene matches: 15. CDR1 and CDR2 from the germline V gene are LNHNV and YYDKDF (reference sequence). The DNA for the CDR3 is TGTGCCACCAGCCCCCCGCGATGGGACAGGCTCTTCTACGAGCAGTACTTC. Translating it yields CATSPPRWDRLFYEQYF.

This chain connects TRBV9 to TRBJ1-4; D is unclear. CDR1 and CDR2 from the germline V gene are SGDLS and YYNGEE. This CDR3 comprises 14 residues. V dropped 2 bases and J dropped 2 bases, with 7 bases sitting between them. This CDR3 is CASSVEETNEKLFF. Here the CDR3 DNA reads TGTGCCAGCAGCGTGGAGGAGACTAATGAAAAACTGTTTTTT.

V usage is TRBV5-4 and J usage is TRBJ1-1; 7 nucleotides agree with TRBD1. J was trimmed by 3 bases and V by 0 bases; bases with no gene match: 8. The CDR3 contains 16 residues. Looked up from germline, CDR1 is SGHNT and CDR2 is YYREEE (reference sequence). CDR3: CASSLAKRGRDTEAFF. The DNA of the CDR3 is TGTGCCAGCAGCTTGGCCAAAAGGGGGCGGGACACTGAAGCTTTCTTT.

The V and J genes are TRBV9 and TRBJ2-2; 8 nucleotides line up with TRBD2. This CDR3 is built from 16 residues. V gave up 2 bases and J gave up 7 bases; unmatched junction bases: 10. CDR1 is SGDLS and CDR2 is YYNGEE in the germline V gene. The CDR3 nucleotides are TGTGCCAGCAGCGTGGGATTAGCGGGGACTTTCGGGGAGCTGTTTTTT. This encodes CASSVGLAGTFGELFF.

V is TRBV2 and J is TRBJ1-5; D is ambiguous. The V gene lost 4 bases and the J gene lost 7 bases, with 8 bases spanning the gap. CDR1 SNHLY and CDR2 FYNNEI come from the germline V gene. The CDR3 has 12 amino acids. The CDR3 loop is CASSVSVQPQHF. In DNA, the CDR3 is TGTGCCAGCAGTGTTAGTGTCCAGCCCCAGCATTTT.

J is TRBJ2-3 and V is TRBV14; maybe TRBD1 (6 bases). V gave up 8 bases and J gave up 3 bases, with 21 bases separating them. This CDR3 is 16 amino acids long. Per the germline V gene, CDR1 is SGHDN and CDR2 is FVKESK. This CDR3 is CASYPDSPNLTDTQYF. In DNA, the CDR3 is TGTGCCAGCTACCCGGACAGCCCTAACCTTACAGATACGCAGTATTTT.

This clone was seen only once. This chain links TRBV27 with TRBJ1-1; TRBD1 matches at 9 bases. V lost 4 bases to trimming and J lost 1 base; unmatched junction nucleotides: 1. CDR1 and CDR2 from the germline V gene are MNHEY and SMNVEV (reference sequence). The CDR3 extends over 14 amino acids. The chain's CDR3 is CASSWGQGNTEAFF. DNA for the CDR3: TGTGCCAGCAGTTGGGGACAGGGGAACACTGAAGCTTTCTTT.

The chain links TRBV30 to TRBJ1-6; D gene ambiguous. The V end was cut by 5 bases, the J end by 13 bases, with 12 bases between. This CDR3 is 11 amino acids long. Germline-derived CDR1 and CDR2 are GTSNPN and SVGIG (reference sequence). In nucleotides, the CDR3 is TGTGCCTGGCGGAGGGAGTCGCCCCTCCACTTT. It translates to CAWRRESPLHF.

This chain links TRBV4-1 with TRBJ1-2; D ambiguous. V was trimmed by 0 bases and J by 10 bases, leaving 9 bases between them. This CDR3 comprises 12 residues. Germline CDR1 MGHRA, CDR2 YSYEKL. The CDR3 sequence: CASSQDLSYYTF. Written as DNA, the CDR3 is TGCGCCAGCAGCCAAGATCTTTCTTACTACACCTTC.

CDR3 protein: CASSLSGQTDSGNTIYF. The CDR3 DNA reads as TGCGCCAGCAGCTTGAGTGGACAGACAGACTCTGGAAACACCATATATTTT. The rearrangement uses TRBV5-1 and TRBJ1-3, with D possibly TRBD1 on 6 matching bases. The V end was cut by 1 base, the J end by 0 bases, with 14 bases between. Looked up from germline, CDR1 is SGHRS and CDR2 is YFSETQ. This CDR3 is built from 17 residues.

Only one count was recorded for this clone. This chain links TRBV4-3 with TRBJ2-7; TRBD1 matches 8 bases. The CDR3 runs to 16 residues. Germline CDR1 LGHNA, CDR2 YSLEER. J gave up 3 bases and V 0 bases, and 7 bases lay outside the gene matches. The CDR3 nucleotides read TGCGCCAGCAGCCAAGACGGTTACACAGGGGGCTACGAGCAGTACTTC. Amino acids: CASSQDGYTGGYEQYF.

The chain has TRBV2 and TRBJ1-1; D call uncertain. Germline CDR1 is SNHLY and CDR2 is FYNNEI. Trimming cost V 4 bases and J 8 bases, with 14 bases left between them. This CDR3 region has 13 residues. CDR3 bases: TGTGCCAGCAGTGTAGTTTGGTTAGCCGAAGCTTTCTTT. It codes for CASSVVWLAEAFF.

The CDR3 reads CASSPGTGSTDTQYF. CDR3 bases: TGTGCCAGCAGCCCGGGGACAGGGAGCACAGATACGCAGTATTTT. This sequence joins TRBV11-3 and TRBJ2-3, with 9 bases that match TRBD1. The CDR3 is 15 residues long. Germline-derived CDR1 and CDR2 are SGHNT and YENEEA. The V gene end was trimmed by 5 bases and the J gene end by 0 bases; junction bases not matched to a gene: 3.

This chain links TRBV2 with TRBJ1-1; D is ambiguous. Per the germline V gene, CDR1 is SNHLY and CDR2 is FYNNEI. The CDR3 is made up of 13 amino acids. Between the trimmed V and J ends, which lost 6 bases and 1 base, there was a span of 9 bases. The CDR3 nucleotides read TGTGCCAGCAGGGCCGAGGGGAACACTGAAGCTTTCTTT. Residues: CASRAEGNTEAFF.

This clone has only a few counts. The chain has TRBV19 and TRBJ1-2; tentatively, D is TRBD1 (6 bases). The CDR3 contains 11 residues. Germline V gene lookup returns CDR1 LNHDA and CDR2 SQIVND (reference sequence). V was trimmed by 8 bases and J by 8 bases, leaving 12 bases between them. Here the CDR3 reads CASQDSWGYTF. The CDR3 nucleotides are TGTGCCAGTCAGGACAGCTGGGGCTACACCTTC. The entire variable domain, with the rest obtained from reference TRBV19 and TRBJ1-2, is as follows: DGGITQSPKYLFRKEGQNVTLSCEQNLNHDAMYWYRQDPGQGLRLIYYSQIVNDFQKGDIAEGYSVSREKKESFPLTVTSAQKNPTAFYLCASQDSWGYTFGSGTRLTVV.

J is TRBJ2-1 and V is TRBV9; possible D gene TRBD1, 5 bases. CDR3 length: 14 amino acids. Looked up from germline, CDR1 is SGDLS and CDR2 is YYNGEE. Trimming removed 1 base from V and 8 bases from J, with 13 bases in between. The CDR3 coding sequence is TGTGCCAGCAGCGTATTCGACAGAGCCTATGAGCAGTTCTTC. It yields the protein CASSVFDRAYEQFF. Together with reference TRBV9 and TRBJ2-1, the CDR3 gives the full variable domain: DSGVTQTPKHLITATGQRVTLRCSPRSGDLSVYWYQQSLDQGLQFLIQYYNGEERAKGNILERFSAQQFPDLHSELNLSSLELGDSALYFCASSVFDRAYEQFFGPGTRLTVL.

CDR3 sequence: CATRTGQGGITEAFF. Written as DNA, the CDR3 is TGTGCCACCAGGACAGGACAGGGAGGAATTACTGAAGCTTTCTTT. The J gene is TRBJ1-1, the V gene TRBV24-1, with 8 bases lining up with TRBD1. V was clipped by 7 bases and J by 5 bases; unmatched bases: 11. This CDR3 spans 15 amino acids. Germline CDR1 is KGHDR and CDR2 is SFDVKD.

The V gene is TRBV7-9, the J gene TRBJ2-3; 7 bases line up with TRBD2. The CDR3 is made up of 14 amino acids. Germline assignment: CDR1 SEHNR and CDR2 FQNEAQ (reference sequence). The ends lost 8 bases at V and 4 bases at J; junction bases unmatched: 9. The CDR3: CASPASGASDTQYF. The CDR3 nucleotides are TGTGCCAGCCCAGCGAGCGGGGCCTCAGATACGCAGTATTTT.